This T cell receptor beta chain derives from a study of blood T cell repertoires in COVID-19. For the study at large: Italy, Spain and the United States were the sources of the convalescent and acute COVID-19 samples. Nucleic acid was either cDNA or gDNA, and it came from T cells, B-cell-depleted T cells, or PBMCs.

This CDR3 region has 16 residues. The ends were cut back, 1 base at V and 6 bases at J, with 16 bases in the middle. Per germline, CDR1 LGHNA and CDR2 YSLEER. Per the authors' pipeline: Amplification from reference gene primers served as the basis for estimated nucleated cell counts. The method was immunoSEQ multiplex PCR; TCRdb's version includes in-frame clones alone and lacks a portion of them. The DNA was the basis for D and trimming; V, J and clone size are from that table. Here the sample spans roughly 200,000 clones, roughly 89% being singletons. This TCR derives from a man aged 35 to 55 with acute or convalescent COVID-19. The genes are TRBV4-3 and TRBJ2-1; D is perhaps TRBD2 (6 bases). The specimen sequenced was peripheral blood. CDR3 sequence reads: CASSQGSGPASNEQFF. The CDR3 DNA follows: TGCGCCAGCAGCCAAGGGAGCGGGCCTGCCTCCAATGAGCAGTTCTTC.